What follows is one TCR beta chain and its context. The table lists this clonotype with many counts. The antigen it binds to is not known. No base quality information exists; no much larger clone differs at one position. For repertoire sequencing, the TCR beta CDR3 regions were amplified from RNA transcripts. The first round of RT-PCR was done with HTBI primers and the Qiagen OneStep RT-PCR kit, and was followed by a second round of multiplex PCR, then size selection and purification. The libraries underwent paired-end sequencing with 100 bp reads on an Illumina HiSeq2000. As for how the authors treated the data: SOAPnuke was used to process the reads, removing any read that contained adapters or uncalled bases, had a mean Phred below 15, or lacked an exact match to the constant primer or identifier. High-quality paired reads were merged with COPE v1.2.5. Each unique nucleotide sequence was defined as a clonotype, and clonotypes were aligned to IMGT TRB V, D and J references with MiTCR v1.1. Analysis was restricted to V-J combinations with a frequency above 0.0001, which covered 98% to 99.2% of repertoires. For each V-J combination, a TCR clonal expansion and chaos score was defined as the ratio of F50 clonal expansion to chaos observed in the TCRdist matrix. Features were reduced by Welch's t-statistics and random forest to about a dozen V-J combinations, which fed a naive Bayes classifier. The similarity between thyroid and blood repertoires was quantified using the Morisita-Horn index. TCRdb took the public reads, trimmed them with fastp at Q25, ran MiXCR for clone calling and kept in-frame beta chains. Each record represents a unique CDR3 protein, reported with the most common genes and DNA among its rows. For this entry, the V and J calls and clone size follow TCRdb and not the study's own pipeline. The sample table lists a few hundred thousand distinct CDR3 sequences, about 17% of them with a count of one. Jointly, the top ten make up roughly 1.6% of the sample.

This record comes from a study of Graves' ophthalmopathy and Graves' hyperthyroidism (dated by TCRdb to the late 2010s). Study-level background: Peripheral blood was collected at initial diagnosis, before any treatment. In roughly 6 hyperthyroidism patients, T-cell repertoires of thyroid tissue and blood were compared. In total, 135 blood samples were TCR-sequenced: approximately 42 ophthalmopathy, some 75 hyperthyroidism and about 17 hyperthyroidism-to-ophthalmopathy patients. After sampling, hyperthyroidism patients received methimazole starting at 30 mg daily, and ophthalmopathy patients received high-dose intravenous methylprednisolone. To tell Graves' ophthalmopathy apart from Graves' hyperthyroidism, and to predict which patients would progress to ophthalmopathy, the study relied on TCR beta repertoire signatures. The 75 to 100 discovery patients were randomly split 7:3 into training and test sets. An independent validation cohort comprised 18 hyperthyroidism patients and some 16 patients who later progressed from hyperthyroidism to ophthalmopathy. To explore V-J signatures distinguishing ophthalmopathy from hyperthyroidism, a discovery set of about 99 patients (43 ophthalmopathy, 55 to 60 stable hyperthyroidism) was enrolled. Overall results and qualifications from the work: The 13-signature model separated ophthalmopathy from stable hyperthyroidism with 87.88% sensitivity and around 84% specificity in cross-validation, and 80%/75% in the test set. No statistical method was used to predetermine the sample size, and group allocation was not hidden from the investigators. In validation, the model predicted ophthalmopathy progression with over 60% sensitivity and about 73% specificity; some 13 predicted patients were CT-confirmed with GO in a median of around 6 months. Among expanded thyroid clonotypes with frequency above 0.001, most also showed up in blood, which suggests that blood repertoires may reflect the thyroid immune response.

V loses 0 bases of germline sequence and J loses 1 base, and the interval between the two ends is 9 bases. Reading from cysteine to phenylalanine, the CDR3 counts 15 amino acids. The retained sequence is limited to the CDR3, 45 bases, with the frame set at the first base. The germline V gene sets CDR1 to MNHEY and CDR2 to SVGAGI. Patients with ophthalmopathy had moderately to severely active disease, with a Clinical Activity Score of 3 or more, a NOSPECS grade of 4 or more, and a disease duration of less than 3 months. Anyone with other autoimmune diseases, uncontrolled infections, pregnancy or lactation was excluded from the study. Diagnosis relied on clinical symptoms, serum thyroxine, TRAb, thyroid ultrasound and orbital computed tomography. Ficoll-Paque density gradient centrifugation was used to isolate PBMCs from about 9 ml of fresh peripheral blood. Trizol reagent was used to extract the total RNA, and its quality was then checked on an Agilent 2100 Bioanalyzer.

This receptor was taken from a woman under 30 with Graves' ophthalmopathy. Donor details come from another sample of the same person, matched by shared clones. The sample comprised peripheral blood. Recombination joined TRBV6-5 with TRBJ2-5; a tentative D match to TRBD1 spans 6 bases. The nucleotide sequence reads TGTGCCAGCAGTTACTCACGACAGGTCCAAGAGACCCAGTACTTC. It codes for CASSYSRQVQETQYF.